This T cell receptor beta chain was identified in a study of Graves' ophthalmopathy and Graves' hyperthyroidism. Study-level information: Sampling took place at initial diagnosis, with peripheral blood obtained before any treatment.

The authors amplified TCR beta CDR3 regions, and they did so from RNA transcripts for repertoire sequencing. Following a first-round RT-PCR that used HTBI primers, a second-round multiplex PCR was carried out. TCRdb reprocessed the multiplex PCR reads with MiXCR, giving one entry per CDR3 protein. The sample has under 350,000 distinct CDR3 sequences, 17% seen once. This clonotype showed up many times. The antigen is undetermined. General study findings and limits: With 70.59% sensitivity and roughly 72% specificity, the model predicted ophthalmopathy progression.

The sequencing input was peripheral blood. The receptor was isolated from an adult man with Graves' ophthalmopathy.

CDR3 sequence (DNA): TGCAGCGCCGAGGCTAGCGGATCCTACGAGCAGTACTTC. It specifies CSAEASGSYEQYF. This chain connects TRBV29-1 to TRBJ2-7; 7 bases match TRBD2. This CDR3 comprises 13 residues. Germline values: CDR1 SQVTM, CDR2 ANQGSEA. V gave up 7 bases and J gave up 1 base; unmatched junction bases: 7.